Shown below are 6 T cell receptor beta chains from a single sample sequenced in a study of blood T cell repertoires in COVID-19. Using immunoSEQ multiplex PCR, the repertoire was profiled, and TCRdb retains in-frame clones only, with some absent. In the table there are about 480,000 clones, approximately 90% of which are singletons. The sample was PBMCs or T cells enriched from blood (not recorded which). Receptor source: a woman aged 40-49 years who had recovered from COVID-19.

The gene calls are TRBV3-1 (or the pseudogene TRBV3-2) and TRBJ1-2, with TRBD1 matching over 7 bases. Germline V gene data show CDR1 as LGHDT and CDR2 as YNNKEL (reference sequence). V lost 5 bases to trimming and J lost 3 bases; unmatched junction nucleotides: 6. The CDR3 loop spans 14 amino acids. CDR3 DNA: TGTGCCAGCAGCTCCCAGGGGGTTTACTATGGCTACACCTTC. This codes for CASSSQGVYYGYTF.

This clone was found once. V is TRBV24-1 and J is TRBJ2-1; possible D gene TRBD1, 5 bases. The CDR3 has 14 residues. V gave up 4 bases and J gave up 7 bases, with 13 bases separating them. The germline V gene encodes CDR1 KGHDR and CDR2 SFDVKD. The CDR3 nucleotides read TGTGCCACCAGTGAGGACAAGTTTAGGAATGAGCAGTTCTTC. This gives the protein CATSEDKFRNEQFF.

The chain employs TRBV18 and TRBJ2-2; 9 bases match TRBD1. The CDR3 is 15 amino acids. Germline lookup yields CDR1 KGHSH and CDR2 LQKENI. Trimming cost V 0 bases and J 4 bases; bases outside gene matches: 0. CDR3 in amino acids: CASSPPTGGTGELFF. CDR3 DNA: TGTGCCAGCTCACCACCGACAGGGGGCACCGGGGAGCTGTTTTTT.

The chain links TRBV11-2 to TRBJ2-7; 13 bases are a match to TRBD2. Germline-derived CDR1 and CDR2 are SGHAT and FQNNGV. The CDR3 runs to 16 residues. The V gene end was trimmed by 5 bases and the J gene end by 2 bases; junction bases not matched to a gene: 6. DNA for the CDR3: TGTGCCAGCAGCGCCAGACTAGCGGGAGGCCCCTACGAGCAGTACTTC. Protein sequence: CASSARLAGGPYEQYF.

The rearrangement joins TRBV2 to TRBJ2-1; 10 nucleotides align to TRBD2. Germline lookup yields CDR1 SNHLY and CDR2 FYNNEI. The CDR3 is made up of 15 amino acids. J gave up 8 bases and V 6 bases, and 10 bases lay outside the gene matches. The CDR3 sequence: CASSELAGTLHEQFF. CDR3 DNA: TGTGCCAGCAGCGAACTAGCGGGAACCCTCCATGAGCAGTTCTTC.

The CDR3 sequence is CSVKTGGPGDEQFF. For the CDR3, the DNA is TGCAGCGTGAAGACAGGGGGCCCCGGTGATGAGCAGTTCTTC. The J gene is TRBJ2-1, the V gene TRBV29-1; 10 bases agree with TRBD1. The CDR3 has 14 amino acids. V lost 6 bases to trimming and J lost 8 bases; unmatched junction nucleotides: 10. Per the germline V gene, CDR1 is SQVTM and CDR2 is ANQGSEA.